These 20 T cell receptor beta chains were all obtained from the same sample, sequenced in a study of T cells in Graves' hyperthyroidism and ophthalmopathy. Amplified regions were TCR beta CDR3 sequences from RNA transcripts. Primed by the HTBI set, a first-round RT-PCR was run on the TCR CDR3. One entry per CDR3 protein, called by TCRdb with MiXCR from the multiplex PCR reads. The sample records under 300,000 distinct CDR3 sequences, approximately 23% being singletons. Sequencing used blood. The receptors stem from a man in his thirties or forties with Graves' ophthalmopathy.

As concerns this clonotype: Compared with germline, one end of the junction differs, possibly owing to a read error. The rearrangement links TRBV12-3 or TRBV12-4 to TRBJ1-1; a possible D gene is TRBD1 (6 bases). The CDR3 contains 15 residues. The CDR3 DNA follows: TGTGCCAGCGGTTTAGGGCCGGGGGCGAACACTGAAGCTTTCTTT. It encodes CASGLGPGANTEAFF.

This clonotype was counted many times. The V call is TRBV30, the J call TRBJ1-1; 9 nucleotides align to TRBD1. V shed 4 bases and J 0 bases; nucleotides not matched to a gene: 12. CDR1 and CDR2 (germline): GTSNPN, SVGIG (reference sequence). This CDR3 has 17 amino acids. The CDR3 sequence is CAWTKPGQGMMNTEAFF. The DNA for the CDR3 is TGTGCCTGGACTAAGCCTGGACAGGGGATGATGAACACTGAAGCTTTCTTT.

This clonotype was seen a handful of times. The J gene is TRBJ2-3, the V gene TRBV6-1; D remains unclear. Trimming left V 1 base short and J 2 bases short, with 4 bases between. This CDR3 is 13 amino acids long. Germline V gene sequence: CDR1 MNHNS, CDR2 SASEGT. The CDR3 DNA reads TGTGCCAGCAGTGAAGTGGTCACAGATACGCAGTATTTT. Protein product: CASSEVVTDTQYF.

This clonotype was detected many times. The genes are TRBV2 and TRBJ2-1, with a possible D match to TRBD2 (6 bases). Germline loops: CDR1 SNHLY, CDR2 FYNNEI. The CDR3 runs to 12 residues. V was cut by 8 bases and J by 10 bases, with 15 bases left in between. The CDR3 loop reads CASGGIRGEQFF. The CDR3 coding sequence is TGTGCCAGCGGCGGGATCAGAGGGGAGCAGTTCTTC.

V is TRBV18 and J is TRBJ1-5; D is ambiguous. Germline CDR1 KGHSH, CDR2 LQKENI. The CDR3 has 14 amino acids. V was clipped by 3 bases and J by 3 bases, with 9 bases between them. The CDR3 protein is CASSPRRANQPQHF. The CDR3, as DNA: TGTGCCAGCTCACCCCGACGGGCCAATCAGCCCCAGCATTTT.

Ten or more counts support this clonotype. The rearrangement links TRBV6-5 to TRBJ2-7; maybe TRBD1 (5 bases). The germline gives CDR1 MNHEY, CDR2 SVGAGI. Trimming shortened V by 0 bases and J by 4 bases, and 13 bases separated the two germline ends. The CDR3 length is 15 residues. This chain's CDR3 is CASSYSGQGSYEQYF. The CDR3 nucleotides are TGTGCCAGCAGTTACTCGGGGCAGGGCTCATACGAGCAGTACTTC.

The chain links TRBV7-9 to TRBJ1-2; TRBD1 matches 9 bases. The V gene's germline CDR1 is SEHNR and CDR2 FQNEAQ (reference sequence). V was pared by 5 bases and J by 3 bases, with 10 bases of the junction left unmatched. The CDR3 runs 16 residues. CDR3 in amino acids: CASSILDRGMYYGYTF. CDR3 DNA: TGTGCCAGCAGCATACTTGACAGGGGGATGTACTATGGCTACACCTTC.

There are many counts of this clonotype. The chain joins TRBV20-1 to TRBJ2-7, with D perhaps matching TRBD2 (5 bases). Germline values: CDR1 DFQATT, CDR2 SNEGSKA (reference sequence). The CDR3 runs 16 residues. The ends were cut back, 3 bases at V and 4 bases at J, with 22 bases in the middle. The CDR3, as DNA: TGCAGTGCTAGGGGAATAGGGAATCACGGGATATACGAGCAGTACTTC. Translated, it gives CSARGIGNHGIYEQYF.

This clonotype was recorded many times. CDR3 protein: CAWSHRVNGYTF. The CDR3 DNA reads as TGTGCCTGGAGTCACAGGGTGAATGGCTACACCTTC. This sequence joins TRBV30 and TRBJ1-2; possible D gene TRBD1, 6 bases. CDR3 size: 12 residues. Germline CDR1 GTSNPN, CDR2 SVGIG (reference sequence). Trimming left V 2 bases short and J 6 bases short, with 10 bases between.

The chain links TRBV3-1 to TRBJ2-2, with TRBD2 identical over 11 bases. Germline V gene data show CDR1 as LGHDT and CDR2 as YNNKEL (reference sequence). The CDR3 covers 16 residues. V lost 1 base, J lost 4 bases, and 2 bases stayed unmatched. The CDR3 sequence is CASSQVLAGVTGELFF. In nucleotides, the CDR3 is TGTGCCAGCAGCCAAGTACTAGCGGGAGTCACCGGGGAGCTGTTTTTT.

With respect to this clonotype: This may stem from a read error, because a much larger clone lies one nucleotide away. The conserved phenylalanine or tryptophan is not found at the CDR3 terminus, so this likely reflects a read error. The J gene is TRBJ2-3, the V gene TRBV12-3 or TRBV12-4; TRBD2 agrees at 7 bases. The CDR3 runs to 14 residues. After removal of 3 bases from V and 5 bases from J, the junction contained 5 bases not matched to a gene. The CDR3 DNA is TGTGCCAGCAGTTTTTCGCGGGAGCGAGATACGCAGTATCTT. The encoded protein is CASSFSRERDTQYL.

The DNA of the CDR3 is TGTGCCAGCAGTTACACAGCCTCTGGGGCCAACGTCCTGACTTTC. This sequence encodes CASSYTASGANVLTF. V is TRBV12-3 or TRBV12-4 and J is TRBJ2-6; D call uncertain. CDR3 length equals 15 residues. Trimming removed 4 bases at V and 0 bases at J, with 7 bases between.

The sample holds many counts of this clonotype. The J gene is TRBJ2-5, the V gene TRBV11-2; 7 nucleotides align to TRBD2. Germline V gene data show CDR1 as SGHAT and CDR2 as FQNNGV. The CDR3 extends over 16 amino acids. The V gene end was trimmed by 0 bases and the J gene end by 1 base; junction bases not matched to a gene: 5. This CDR3 reads CASSLDPPGGQETQYF. In DNA form, the CDR3 reads TGTGCCAGCAGCTTAGATCCCCCGGGGGGCCAAGAGACCCAGTACTTC.

The chain is built from TRBV5-4 and TRBJ2-7; maybe TRBD1 (6 bases). Near its end, the DNA agrees better with TRBJ2-1, so the J call may be wrong. The CDR3 spans 13 residues. Germline CDR1 SGHNT, CDR2 YYREEE (reference sequence). The CDR3 is CASSDRLAYEQFF. The CDR3 DNA is TGTGCCAGCAGCGACAGGTTGGCCTACGAGCAGTTCTTC.

This clonotype appeared once. The chain couples TRBV11-2 to TRBJ2-3; D gene uncertain. The germline V and J ends were trimmed by 4 bases and 4 bases, with 12 bases remaining between them. The germline gives CDR1 SGHAT, CDR2 FQNNGV. CDR3 length: 14 amino acids. CDR3 sequence (DNA): TGTGCCAGCAGCTCGCCTGTGGATTCAGATACGCAGTATTTT. Its protein is CASSSPVDSDTQYF.

The genes are TRBV28 and TRBJ1-4; D perhaps matches TRBD1 (5 bases). V was shortened by 2 bases and J by 8 bases, with 15 bases between the two germline ends. Germline V gene data show CDR1 as MDHEN and CDR2 as SYDVKM. CDR3 length equals 15 residues. The CDR3 loop reads CASSLGGGGREKLFF. Written as DNA, the CDR3 is TGTGCCAGCAGTTTAGGGGGGGGAGGACGCGAAAAACTGTTTTTT.

The table lists this clonotype with many counts. The chain carries TRBV6-5 and TRBJ1-1, with D possibly being TRBD1 (6 bases). V was clipped by 2 bases and J by 5 bases, with 12 bases between them. The CDR3 totals 14 residues. Per germline, CDR1 MNHEY and CDR2 SVGAGI. In DNA, the CDR3 is TGTGCCAGCAGTTACAGGGCCGGGACAACTGAAGCTTTCTTT. Encoded protein: CASSYRAGTTEAFF.

This clonotype has ten or more counts. The genes are TRBV30 and TRBJ2-3; 7 bases map to TRBD2. V trimming: 4 bases; J trimming: 3 bases; junction bases outside the gene matches: 10. The CDR3 runs 15 residues. Per the germline V gene, CDR1 is GTSNPN and CDR2 is SVGIG (reference sequence). CDR3 nucleotide sequence: TGTGCCTGGAATCGGGGGGAAGCGGAAACAGATACGCAGTATTTT. The encoded protein is CAWNRGEAETDTQYF.

The chain couples TRBV6-1 to TRBJ2-1, with D unclear. In germline, CDR1 is MNHNS, CDR2 SASEGT. The ends were cut back, 4 bases at V and 1 base at J, with 14 bases in the middle. The CDR3 sequence is 16 residues long. For the CDR3, the DNA is TGTGCCAGCAGTGGCAACCTGCGACCGTCCTACAATGAGCAGTTCTTC. Translation gives CASSGNLRPSYNEQFF.

This clonotype was recorded at least ten times. V is TRBV14 and J is TRBJ2-7; D not resolved. Per the germline V gene, CDR1 is SGHDN and CDR2 is FVKESK. This CDR3 is built from 14 residues. Trimming cost V 3 bases and J 6 bases, with 15 bases left between them. The CDR3 DNA reads TGTGCCAGCAGCCACGAAGGCCCGTCGGGCGAGCAGTACTTC. Encoded protein: CASSHEGPSGEQYF.